The next 2 T cell receptor beta chains were all read from a single sample in a study of T-cell memory formation after mild COVID-19. TCRdb called the 5' RACE reads again in MiXCR, with one record for every CDR3 protein. Altogether a few hundred thousand distinct CDR3 sequences are present, under 12% being singletons, with the ten largest covering just over 3%. The sequenced sample consisted of PBMCs or a T cell subset sorted from them (not recorded which). Every receptor here comes from a man aged 18-30 years who had mild COVID-19 (a few samples of this study predate the infection). Cell type and time point are not known.

This clonotype was picked up a small number of times. The chain is built from TRBV7-9 and TRBJ2-3; 12 positions match TRBD2. Germline V gene lookup returns CDR1 SEHNR and CDR2 FQNEAQ (reference sequence). CDR3 length: 19 residues. Trimming cost V 5 bases and J 5 bases; bases outside gene matches: 17. The CDR3 loop reads CASSGRTSGEQPRRDTQYF. CDR3 nucleotide sequence: TGTGCCAGCAGCGGGAGGACTAGCGGGGAACAACCCCGGAGAGATACGCAGTATTTT.

This clonotype was seen only a few times. CDR3: CASSLRQGAGGTEAFF. CDR3 coding DNA: TGTGCCAGCAGCTTGCGACAGGGGGCGGGCGGCACTGAAGCTTTCTTT. This sequence joins TRBV5-6 and TRBJ1-1; 10 bases agree with TRBD1. The trim removed 1 base at V and 4 bases at J, leaving 7 bases unmatched. CDR3 size: 16 residues. In germline, CDR1 is SGHDT, CDR2 YYEEEE.